Below, 22 T cell receptor beta chains from the same sample are listed, as sequenced in a study of cytomegalovirus exposure and HLA in healthy donors. The study ran its PCR with 60 Vbeta and 13 Jbeta primers. Method: immunoSEQ multiplex PCR; TCRdb's copy keeps in-frame clones and lacks some. This table holds more than 150,000 clones, 75% to 90% found once. Input material: PBMCs. These receptors were collected from a girl aged 10 to 17 in good health and CMV-seropositive.

As to this clone: This sample includes further DNA sequences coding for the same CDR3. The chain links TRBV28 to TRBJ2-5; TRBD1 matches 7 bases. CDR3 size: 14 residues. With 6 bases clipped from V and 5 bases from J, the junction kept 9 bases outside the gene matches. Germline V CDR1 and CDR2: MDHEN, SYDVKM. CDR3 amino acids: CASRSRQGRETQYF. CDR3 coding DNA: TGTGCCAGCAGGAGTCGACAGGGACGTGAGACCCAGTACTTC.

The V call is TRBV25-1, the J call TRBJ2-1, with 7 bases matching TRBD1. The trim removed 3 bases at V and 0 bases at J, leaving 5 bases unmatched. Germline CDR1 MGHDK, CDR2 SYGVNS. The CDR3 loop spans 16 amino acids. CDR3: CASSDATGSSYNEQFF. CDR3 nucleotide sequence: TGTGCCAGCAGTGATGCGACAGGGAGCTCCTACAATGAGCAGTTCTTC.

For this clone: The junction differs from germline at one of its ends, possibly a read error. This rearrangement joins TRBV29-1 to TRBJ2-1; D is possibly TRBD2 (5 bases). The CDR3 sequence is 15 residues long. CDR1 is SQVTM, CDR2 ANQGSEA, per germline. The CDR3 protein is CNVEDWGSADNEQFF. CDR3 nucleotides: TGCAACGTTGAAGATTGGGGTTCAGCGGACAATGAGCAGTTCTTC.

This chain uses TRBV19 with TRBJ1-2, with a tentative D call TRBD1 (5 bases). The germline CDR1 and CDR2 sequences are LNHDA and SQIVND (reference sequence). V dropped 0 bases and J dropped 1 base, with 9 bases sitting between them. This CDR3 is 15 amino acids long. CDR3 DNA sequence: TGTGCCAGTAGTATAGATCTGGGGGGTAACTATGGCTACACCTTC. Residues: CASSIDLGGNYGYTF.

J is TRBJ1-1 and V is TRBV19, with D perhaps matching TRBD1 (5 bases). V lost 3 bases and J lost 4, with 12 bases in between. The CDR3 length is 14 residues. Germline CDR1 LNHDA, CDR2 SQIVND (reference sequence). The CDR3 spells CASSIGGVSTEAFF. DNA for the CDR3: TGTGCCAGTAGTATCGGGGGGGTGAGCACTGAAGCTTTCTTT.

This clone was found once. This chain connects TRBV25-1 to TRBJ2-2, with TRBD1 matching over 9 bases. The germline V gene encodes CDR1 MGHDK and CDR2 SYGVNS. V lost 7 bases to trimming and J lost 4 bases; unmatched junction nucleotides: 10. The CDR3 spans 16 residues. CDR3 sequence (DNA): TGTGCCAGCACCCCCCCCGGGACAGGGACCACCGGGGAGCTGTTTTTT. This translates into CASTPPGTGTTGELFF.

V gene TRBV2 combines with J gene TRBJ2-7, with TRBD1 matching over 7 bases. There are 14 residues in the CDR3. Per germline, CDR1 SNHLY and CDR2 FYNNEI. With 5 bases clipped from V and 0 bases from J, the junction kept 4 bases outside the gene matches. The CDR3 sequence is CASSTDRVSYEQYF. CDR3 nucleotides: TGTGCCAGCAGTACAGACAGGGTCTCCTACGAGCAGTACTTC.

V and J are TRBV28 and TRBJ2-5; a possible D gene is TRBD1 (5 bases). V lost 8 bases and J 5 bases, leaving 12 bases between the germline ends. Germline V gene sequence: CDR1 MDHEN, CDR2 SYDVKM. This CDR3 has 12 residues. As DNA, the CDR3 is TGTGCCAGCCTTACCCCAGGGGAGACCCAGTACTTC. Its protein is CASLTPGETQYF.

The rearrangement uses TRBV28 and TRBJ2-7, with TRBD1 identical over 7 bases. V lost 3 bases, J lost 3 bases, and 11 bases stayed unmatched. Germline CDR1 reads MDHEN; CDR2 reads SYDVKM. CDR3 length: 16 amino acids. The CDR3 loop is CASSFTLAQGSYEQYF. The CDR3 bases are TGTGCCAGCAGTTTTACCCTGGCACAGGGGAGCTACGAGCAGTACTTC.

This clone was detected once. The chain uses TRBV25-1 and TRBJ2-7; weak D call: TRBD1 (5 bases). Per germline, CDR1 MGHDK and CDR2 SYGVNS. CDR3 length: 16 amino acids. Trimming removed 6 bases at V and 3 bases at J, with 21 bases between. CDR3 nucleotides: TGTGCCAGCAGAAGGGGTGTTCAGGGTTGGAGCTACGAGCAGTACTTC. This codes for CASRRGVQGWSYEQYF.

This clone appeared a few times. This chain links TRBV19 with TRBJ2-7, with a possible D match to TRBD2 (5 bases). The germline CDR1 and CDR2 sequences are LNHDA and SQIVND (reference sequence). The CDR3 extends over 16 amino acids. The V end was cut by 4 bases, the J end by 0 bases, with 16 bases between. The CDR3 DNA sequence: TGTGCCAGTAGTACCTCTACTAGTTCCTACTCCTACGAGCAGTACTTC. It specifies CASSTSTSSYSYEQYF.

CDR3 residues: CASSLTGLETQYF. For the CDR3, the DNA is TGTGCCAGCAGCTTAACAGGGCTAGAGACCCAGTACTTC. The rearrangement links TRBV7-9 to TRBJ2-5; weak D call: TRBD1 (6 bases). The CDR3 contains 13 residues. Germline lookup yields CDR1 SEHNR and CDR2 FQNEAQ (reference sequence). V was cut by 2 bases and J by 4 bases, with 8 bases left in between.

The chain has TRBV29-1 and TRBJ1-2; 10 positions match TRBD1. The CDR3 consists of 12 residues. Germline lookup yields CDR1 SQVTM and CDR2 ANQGSEA. V shed 4 bases and J 8 bases; nucleotides not matched to a gene: 4. The CDR3 DNA reads as TGCAGCGTTGGGACAGGGGGTGGAGGCTACACCTTC. Translating it yields CSVGTGGGGYTF.

This clone was observed a single time. The genes are TRBV29-1 and TRBJ1-2; 11 bases map to TRBD1. The trim removed 6 bases at V and 7 bases at J, leaving 10 bases unmatched. The germline V gene has CDR1 SQVTM and CDR2 ANQGSEA. CDR3 length: 14 amino acids. CDR3 sequence: CSVGRGQGEAGYTF. As DNA, the CDR3 is TGCAGCGTCGGAAGGGGACAGGGGGAGGCTGGCTACACCTTC.

This clone has only one observation. The chain links TRBV28 to TRBJ2-7, with TRBD1 matching 7 bases. The germline CDR1 and CDR2 sequences are MDHEN and SYDVKM. J lost 4 bases, V lost 4 bases, and 7 bases had no gene match. This CDR3 is built from 14 residues. The CDR3 coding sequence is TGTGCCAGCAGTTCCGGGACAGCGACTTACGAGCAGTACTTC. Amino acid sequence: CASSSGTATYEQYF.

This clone was seen only a few times. The J gene is TRBJ1-1, the V gene TRBV2; no clear D. V was trimmed by 1 base and J by 8 bases, leaving 11 bases between them. CDR3 size: 13 residues. Germline assignment: CDR1 SNHLY and CDR2 FYNNEI. The CDR3 here is CASSEGWALEAFF. CDR3 bases: TGTGCCAGCAGTGAAGGGTGGGCCCTCGAAGCTTTCTTT.

CDR3 DNA: TGTGCCAGCAGTCGGGGTCCGCACAATGAGCAGTTCTTC. The encoded protein is CASSRGPHNEQFF. The chain links TRBV27 to TRBJ2-1; tentative D call: TRBD2 (5 bases). CDR3 length: 13 amino acids. V gave up 5 bases and J gave up 5 bases, with 10 bases separating them. Germline V gene sequence: CDR1 MNHEY, CDR2 SMNVEV (reference sequence).

The rearrangement links TRBV5-1 to TRBJ2-7; D is perhaps TRBD2 (5 bases). CDR3 length: 17 amino acids. Germline CDR1 reads SGHRS; CDR2 reads YFSETQ. V lost 1 base and J lost 3, with 20 bases in between. Here the CDR3 DNA reads TGCGCCAGCAGCTTGTTGCTAGCCAACGCCGATAGCTACGAGCAGTACTTC. Translating gives CASSLLLANADSYEQYF. The full variable domain, rest sourced from reference TRBV5-1 and TRBJ2-7, is KAGVTQTPRYLIKTRGQQVTLSCSPISGHRSVSWYQQTPGQGLQFLFEYFSETQRNKGNFPGRFSGRQFSNSRSEMNVSTLELGDSALYLCASSLLLANADSYEQYFGPGTRLTVT.

V and J are TRBV7-9 and TRBJ1-2; unclear D gene. The germline CDR1 and CDR2 sequences are SEHNR and FQNEAQ (reference sequence). Trimming shortened V by 3 bases and J by 7 bases, and 12 bases separated the two germline ends. The CDR3 runs 13 residues. CDR3 residues: CASSFALVGGYTF. As DNA, the CDR3 is TGTGCCAGCAGCTTTGCGTTGGTCGGTGGCTACACCTTC.

The chain recombines TRBV4-1 with TRBJ1-4; 10 bases are shared with TRBD1. Germline-derived CDR1 and CDR2 are MGHRA and YSYEKL. J gave up 5 bases and V 0 bases, and 9 bases lay outside the gene matches. There are 18 residues in the CDR3. CDR3 sequence: CASSQERIEDRGNEKLFF. In DNA, the CDR3 is TGCGCCAGCAGCCAAGAAAGGATTGAGGACAGGGGGAATGAAAAACTGTTTTTT.

Notes on this clone: One junction end does not reproduce the germline sequence, and a read error may be involved. This chain joins TRBV27 and TRBJ2-3; D is undetermined. Germline V lookup: CDR1 MNHEY, CDR2 SMNVEV (reference sequence). The CDR3 sequence is 14 residues long. The CDR3: CVSSLSLSTDTQYF. For the CDR3, the DNA is TGTGTCAGCAGTTTATCCCTTTCCACAGATACGCAGTATTTT.

V is TRBV4-1 and J is TRBJ2-1, with TRBD1 matching over 7 bases. Germline CDR1 MGHRA, CDR2 YSYEKL. CDR3 size: 12 residues. J lost 4 bases, V lost 6 bases, and 0 bases had no gene match. The CDR3 bases are TGCGCCAGCAGGGGACAGTACAATGAGCAGTTCTTC. Its translation: CASRGQYNEQFF.